This T cell receptor (beta chain) was captured in a study of cytomegalovirus exposure and HLA in healthy donors. Study-level points and caveats: An analysis done earlier found most TCR beta V segments productive about 90% or about 30% of the time. Roughly uniform sequencing depth across donors was assumed, possibly incorrectly. With later analysis, a missense DCLRE1C variant became linked to TCR beta V- and J-gene trimming. Evidence from a later analysis indicated that most CMV-associated TCR beta chains looked HLA-restricted.

A multiplex PCR was run with 60 Vbeta primers and 13 Jbeta primers. Profiling relied on immunoSEQ multiplex PCR, and the TCRdb table lists in-frame clones only, not all of them. Of 220,000 or so clones detected, approximately 70% appear once; the ten largest clones hold roughly 1.9%. This CDR3 has 15 amino acids. The V gene's germline CDR1 is SGDLS and CDR2 YYNGEE. J lost 4 bases, V lost 2 bases, and 5 bases had no gene match. In regard to this clone: Its antigen is still unknown.

This TCR was sampled from a woman aged 25 to 45 in good health and CMV-seronegative. The sample taken for sequencing was PBMCs. This chain links TRBV9 with TRBJ2-1, with 8 nucleotides matching TRBD2. CDR3 sequence: CASSVAGGDYNEQFF. In nucleotides, the CDR3 is TGTGCCAGCAGCGTCGCGGGGGGCGATTACAATGAGCAGTTCTTC.